What follows describes a single T cell receptor beta chain. The specificity of this receptor is unknown. The sample holds no much larger clone one base away, and base qualities are not on file. These data originate in a study of technical replicates of blood from four donors (TCRdb year 2017). Library preparation employed the immunoSEQ multiplex PCR assay. The table comes from immuneACCESS by way of TCRdb, which keeps in-frame sequences with V and J called. Part of the clones is missing from these tables; in studies checked, under half for an unresolved V gene and the rest for unknown reasons. A total of tens of thousands of clones appear in this sample, 94% of them only once. 0.2% to 0.3% of the sample rests with the top ten. This TCR was recovered from a human donor in good health. The specimen was T cells isolated from PBMCs.

The sequence in DNA is TGTGCCAGCAGTTCCGGGACAGGGGGCGACCCCGAAGCTTTCTTT. It is translated as CASSSGTGGDPEAFF. The receptor chain draws on TRBV6-6 and TRBJ1-1; 12 nucleotides in the junction match TRBD1. From the cysteine up to the phenylalanine, the CDR3 has a length of 15 residues. Just the 45-base CDR3 DNA is kept, in frame starting at base 1. V ends up 4 bases short and J 8 bases short, with an unmatched junction base count of 8. The germline V gene encodes CDR1 MNHNY and CDR2 SVGAGI (reference sequence).